This T cell receptor (beta chain) was sequenced in a study of blood T cells in healthy people across ages. Broader study findings: Roughly linearly, TCR beta diversity per million T cells fell as age increased. There was a strong correlation between TCR beta diversity and naive T cell percentage. The long-lived group displayed more naive CD4+ cells, plus higher diversity, than the aged donors did.

The CDR3 sequence is 14 residues long. The germline CDR1 and CDR2 sequences are MDHEN and SYDVKM. Then a second PCR, running roughly 7 to 11 cycles, was carried out with a sample-barcoded 5' primer and a J-beta primer mix. TCRdb used MiXCR to reprocess the 5' RACE reads, holding one entry per CDR3 protein. Counted here are about 1.8 million distinct CDR3 sequences, about 50% occurring once; the ten biggest clones make up about 2.1%. This clonotype appeared a few times. What it binds is unknown. The chain links TRBV28 to TRBJ2-7, with D hard to call. The assigned J gene may be wrong: the sequence end matches TRBJ2-5 better. The sequenced material came from blood. This sequence was found in a woman between 40 and 50 years old in good health. CDR3 in DNA: TGTGCCAGCAATCCCCGCAAGACCGGGGAGACCCAGTACTTC. Protein sequence: CASNPRKTGETQYF.